This T cell receptor beta chain derives from a study of T cell repertoires in cytomegalovirus infection (dated by TCRdb to the late 2010s). Turning to the overall study: Donor HLA type was relevant to the analysis, as public TCR beta signatures indicated carriage of CMV infection together with the matching HLA type. Summary of the overall study and its limitations: The ex vivo response was dominated by HLA-C-restricted CMV-specific TCR beta clonotypes, and the single most frequent clonotype in two of eight donors was supplied by these HLA-C-restricted clonotypes. Carriers of CMV infection plus the relevant HLA type were discriminated by the cumulative frequency of public TCR beta family members in the study cohort and in an independent 352-donor cohort.

For this chain, trimming is 4 bases at the V end and 8 bases at the J end, and the number of junction bases without a gene match is 9. CDR1 SGHRS and CDR2 YFSETQ are derived from the germline V gene. The CDR3 holds 14 amino acids from the cysteine to the phenylalanine. Kept here is only the CDR3 DNA, which spans 42 bases and is read in frame from base 1. In this sample, this clonotype turned up a few times. No antigen is known for it. No quality values exist for individual bases; no much larger clone is one base distant. TCRdb names Illumina HiSeq 1500 as the instrument used. The raw public reads went through TCRdb reprocessing: fastp at Q25, MiXCR clone calling, in-frame beta chains kept. Records with the same CDR3 protein are collapsed into one entry carrying the most frequent genes and DNA. This sample comprises 310,000 or so distinct CDR3 sequences, around a sixth of them detected only once. The ten largest clones capture about 12% of the sample.

In this chain, TRBV5-1 is recombined with TRBJ1-2, and 9 bases in between align with TRBD1. Source material: PBMCs. The TCR originated in a human donor in good health (CMV status not recorded). Some clones in this sample may be carry-over from other donors' samples. Here is the DNA: TGCGCCAGCAGCGACTCACAGGGGGCAACCGGCTACACCTTC. Its protein reads: CASSDSQGATGYTF.